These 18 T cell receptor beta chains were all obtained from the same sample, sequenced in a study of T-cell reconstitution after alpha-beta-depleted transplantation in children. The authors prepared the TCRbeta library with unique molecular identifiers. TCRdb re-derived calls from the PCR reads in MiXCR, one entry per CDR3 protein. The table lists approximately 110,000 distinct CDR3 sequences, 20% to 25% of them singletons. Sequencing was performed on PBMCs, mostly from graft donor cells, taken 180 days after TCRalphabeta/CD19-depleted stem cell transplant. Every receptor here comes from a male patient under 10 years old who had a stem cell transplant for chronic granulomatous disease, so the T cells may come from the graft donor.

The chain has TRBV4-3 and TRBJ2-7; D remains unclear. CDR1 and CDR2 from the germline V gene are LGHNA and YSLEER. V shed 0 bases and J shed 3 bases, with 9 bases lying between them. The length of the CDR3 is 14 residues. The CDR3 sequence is CASSQDLGVYEQYF. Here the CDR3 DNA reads TGCGCCAGCAGCCAAGATCTTGGGGTCTACGAGCAGTACTTC.

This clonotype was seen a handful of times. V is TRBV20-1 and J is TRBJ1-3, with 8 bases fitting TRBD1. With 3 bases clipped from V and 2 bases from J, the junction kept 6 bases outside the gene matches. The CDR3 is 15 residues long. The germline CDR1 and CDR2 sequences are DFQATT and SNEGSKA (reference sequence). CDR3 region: CSARPGQVTGNTIYF. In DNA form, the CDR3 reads TGCAGTGCTAGGCCGGGACAGGTGACTGGAAACACCATATATTTT.

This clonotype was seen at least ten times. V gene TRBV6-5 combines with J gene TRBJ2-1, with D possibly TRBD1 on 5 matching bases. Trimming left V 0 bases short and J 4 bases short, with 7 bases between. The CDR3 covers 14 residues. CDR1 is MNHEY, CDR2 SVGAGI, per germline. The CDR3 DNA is TGTGCCAGCAGTTACTCGGGGCAGTACAATGAGCAGTTCTTC. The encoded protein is CASSYSGQYNEQFF.

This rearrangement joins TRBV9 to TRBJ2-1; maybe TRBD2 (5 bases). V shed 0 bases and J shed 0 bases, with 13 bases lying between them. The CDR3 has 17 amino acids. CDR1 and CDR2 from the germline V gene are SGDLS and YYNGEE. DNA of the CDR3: TGTGCCAGCAGCGTAGCAATTGGACTTAGCTCCTACAATGAGCAGTTCTTC. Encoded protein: CASSVAIGLSSYNEQFF.

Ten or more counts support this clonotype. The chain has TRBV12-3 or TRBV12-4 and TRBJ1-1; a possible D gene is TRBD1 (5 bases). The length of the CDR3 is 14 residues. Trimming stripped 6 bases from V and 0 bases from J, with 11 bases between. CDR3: CASSPQALNTEAFF. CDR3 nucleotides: TGTGCCAGCAGCCCACAGGCCCTGAACACTGAAGCTTTCTTT.

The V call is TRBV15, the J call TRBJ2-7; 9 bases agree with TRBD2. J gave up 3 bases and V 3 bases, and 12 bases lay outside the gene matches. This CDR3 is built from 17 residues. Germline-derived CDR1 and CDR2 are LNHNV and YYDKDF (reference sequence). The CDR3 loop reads CATSRAGAGGTRYEQYF. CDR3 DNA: TGTGCCACCAGCAGGGCGGGGGCGGGAGGGACTCGCTACGAGCAGTACTTC.

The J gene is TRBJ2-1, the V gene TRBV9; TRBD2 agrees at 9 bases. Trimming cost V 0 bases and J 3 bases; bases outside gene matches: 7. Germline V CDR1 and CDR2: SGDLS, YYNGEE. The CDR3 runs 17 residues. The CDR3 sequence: CASSVGPAGGSYNEQFF. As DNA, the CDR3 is TGTGCCAGCAGCGTAGGGCCAGCGGGGGGCAGCTACAATGAGCAGTTCTTC.

As DNA, the CDR3 is TGTGCCAGCAGCGCCCCCACTAGCGGAGCGTACAATGAGCAGTTCTTC. Its protein product is CASSAPTSGAYNEQFF. This sequence joins TRBV9 and TRBJ2-1; TRBD2 matches 8 bases. V lost 3 bases, J lost 4 bases, and 9 bases stayed unmatched. The CDR3 covers 16 residues. Germline V CDR1 and CDR2: SGDLS, YYNGEE.

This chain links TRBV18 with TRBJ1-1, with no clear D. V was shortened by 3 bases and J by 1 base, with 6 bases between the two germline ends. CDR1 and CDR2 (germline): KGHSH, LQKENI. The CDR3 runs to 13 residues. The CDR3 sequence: CASSPSTNTEAFF. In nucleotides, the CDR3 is TGTGCCAGCTCACCGTCAACGAACACTGAAGCTTTCTTT.

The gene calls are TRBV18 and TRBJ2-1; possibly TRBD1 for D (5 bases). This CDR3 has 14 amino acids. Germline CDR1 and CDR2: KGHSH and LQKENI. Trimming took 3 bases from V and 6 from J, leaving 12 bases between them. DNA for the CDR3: TGTGCCAGCTCACCGCAGCTAGACAGCAATGAGCAGTTCTTC. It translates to CASSPQLDSNEQFF.

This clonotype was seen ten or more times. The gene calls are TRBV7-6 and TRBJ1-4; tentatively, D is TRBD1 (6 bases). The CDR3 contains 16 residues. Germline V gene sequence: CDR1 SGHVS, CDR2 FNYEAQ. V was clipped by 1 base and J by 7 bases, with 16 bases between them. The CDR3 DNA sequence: TGTGCCAGCAGCTTAGGAGGTTTCTCCAGGGGTGAAAAACTGTTTTTT. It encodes CASSLGGFSRGEKLFF.

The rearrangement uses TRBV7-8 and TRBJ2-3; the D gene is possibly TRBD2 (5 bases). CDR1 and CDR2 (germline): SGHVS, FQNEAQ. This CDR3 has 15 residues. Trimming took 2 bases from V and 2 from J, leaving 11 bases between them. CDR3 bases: TGTGCCAGCAGCTTAACTAACGGGGACACAGATACGCAGTATTTT. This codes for CASSLTNGDTDTQYF.

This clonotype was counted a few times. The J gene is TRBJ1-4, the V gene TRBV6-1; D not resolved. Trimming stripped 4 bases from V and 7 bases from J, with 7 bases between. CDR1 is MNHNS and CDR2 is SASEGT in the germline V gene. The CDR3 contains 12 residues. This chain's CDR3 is CASSGLGEKLFF. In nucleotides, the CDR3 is TGTGCCAGCAGTGGCCTCGGTGAAAAACTGTTTTTT.

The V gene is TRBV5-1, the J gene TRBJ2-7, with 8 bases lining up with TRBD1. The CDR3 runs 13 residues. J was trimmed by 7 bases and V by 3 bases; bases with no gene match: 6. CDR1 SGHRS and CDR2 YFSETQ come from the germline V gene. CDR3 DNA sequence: TGCGCCAGCAGCTGGACAGGGTCTGTAGAGCAGTACTTC. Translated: CASSWTGSVEQYF.

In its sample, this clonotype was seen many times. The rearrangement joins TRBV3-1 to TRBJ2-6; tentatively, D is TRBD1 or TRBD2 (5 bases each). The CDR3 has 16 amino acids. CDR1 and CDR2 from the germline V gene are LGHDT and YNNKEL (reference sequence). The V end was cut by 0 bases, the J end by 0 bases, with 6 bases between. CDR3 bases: TGTGCCAGCAGCCAAGATGGGGGCTCTGGGGCCAACGTCCTGACTTTC. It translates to CASSQDGGSGANVLTF.

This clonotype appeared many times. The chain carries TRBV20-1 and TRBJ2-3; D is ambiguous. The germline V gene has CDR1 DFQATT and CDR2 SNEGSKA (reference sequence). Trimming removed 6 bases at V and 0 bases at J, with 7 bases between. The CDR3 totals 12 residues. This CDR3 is CSAEQSTDTQYF. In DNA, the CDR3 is TGCAGTGCCGAGCAGAGCACAGATACGCAGTATTTT.

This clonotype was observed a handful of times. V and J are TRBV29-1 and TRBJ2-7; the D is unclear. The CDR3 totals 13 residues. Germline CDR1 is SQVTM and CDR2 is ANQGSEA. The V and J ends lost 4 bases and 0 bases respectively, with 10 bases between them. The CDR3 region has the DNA TGCAGCGTTGTGGGTGGGATCTCCTACGAGCAGTACTTC. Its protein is CSVVGGISYEQYF.

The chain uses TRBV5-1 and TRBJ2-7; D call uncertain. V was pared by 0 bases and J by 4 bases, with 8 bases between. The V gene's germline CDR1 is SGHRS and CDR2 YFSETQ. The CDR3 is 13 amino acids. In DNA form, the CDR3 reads TGCGCCAGCAGCTTGGACCTGGGTTACGAGCAGTACTTC. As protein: CASSLDLGYEQYF.